This T cell receptor beta chain was documented in a study of OX40 agonist ivuxolimab in advanced cancers. The germline V gene has CDR1 SEHNR and CDR2 FQNEAQ (reference sequence). This CDR3 is 19 amino acids long. The trim removed 5 bases at V and 0 bases at J, leaving 9 bases unmatched. This table comes from immunoSEQ multiplex PCR, and its TCRdb copy is limited to in-frame clones, with some not included. This sample has 65,000 to 85,000 clones, with roughly 86% found just once. Material: CD4+ or CD8+ T cells sorted from blood, obtained in a trial of the OX40 agonist ivuxolimab. This TCR was recovered from an adult with an advanced solid tumor such as melanoma, head and neck, liver or kidney cancer. The chain carries TRBV7-9 and TRBJ2-2, with 13 bases aligning to TRBD2. The CDR3 sequence: CASSRGLAGRRTNTGELFF. In nucleotides, the CDR3 is TGTGCCAGCAGCCGGGGACTAGCGGGGAGACGAACGAACACCGGGGAGCTGTTTTTT. Full variable domain (outside the CDR3, taken from reference TRBV7-9 and TRBJ2-2): DTGVSQNPRHKITKRGQNVTFRCDPISEHNRLYWYRQTLGQGPEFLTYFQNEAQLEKSRLLSDRFSAERPKGSFSTLEIQRTEQGDSAMYLCASSRGLAGRRTNTGELFFGEGSRLTVL.